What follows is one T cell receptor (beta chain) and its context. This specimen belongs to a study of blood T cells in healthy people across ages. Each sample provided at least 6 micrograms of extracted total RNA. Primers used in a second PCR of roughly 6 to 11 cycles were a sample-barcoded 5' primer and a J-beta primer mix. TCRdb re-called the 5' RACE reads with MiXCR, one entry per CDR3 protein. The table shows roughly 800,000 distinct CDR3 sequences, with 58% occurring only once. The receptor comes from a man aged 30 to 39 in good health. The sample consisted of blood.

CDR3 in DNA: TGCAGTGCTTTGTCTAGCGGAGATACGCAGTATTTT. It encodes CSALSSGDTQYF. The J gene is TRBJ2-3, the V gene TRBV20-1; 7 nucleotides match TRBD2. Germline lookup yields CDR1 DFQATT and CDR2 SNEGSKA (reference sequence). After removal of 5 bases from V and 5 bases from J, the junction contained 4 bases not matched to a gene. CDR3 length: 12 amino acids.